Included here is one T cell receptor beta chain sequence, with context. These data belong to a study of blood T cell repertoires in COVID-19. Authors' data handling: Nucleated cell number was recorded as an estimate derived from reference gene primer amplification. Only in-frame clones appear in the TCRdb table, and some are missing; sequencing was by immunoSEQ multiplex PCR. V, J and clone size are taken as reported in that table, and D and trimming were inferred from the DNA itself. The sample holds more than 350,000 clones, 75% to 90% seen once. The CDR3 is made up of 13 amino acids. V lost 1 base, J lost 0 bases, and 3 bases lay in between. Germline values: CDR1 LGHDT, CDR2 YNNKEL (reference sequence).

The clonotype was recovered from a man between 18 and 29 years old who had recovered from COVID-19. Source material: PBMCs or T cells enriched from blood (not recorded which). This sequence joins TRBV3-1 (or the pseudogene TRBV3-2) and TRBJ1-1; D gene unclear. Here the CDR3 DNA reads TGTGCCAGCAGCCAAGCATTGAACACTGAAGCTTTCTTT. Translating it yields CASSQALNTEAFF.